The 31 T cell receptor beta chains below come from one sample, sequenced in a study of long-term antiretroviral therapy in people with HIV. A v3.0 immunoSEQ assay was performed at survey level. Sequencing was performed with immunoSEQ multiplex PCR; in TCRdb, only in-frame clones are kept and a portion is missing. The sample shows fewer than 25,000 clones, 85% to 90% of them seen only once. The sequences come from unsorted PBMCs, collected 1.8 years before starting antiretroviral therapy. The receptor source for this set is a woman under 40 with HIV.

This clone was detected only once. The J gene is TRBJ1-2, the V gene TRBV6-4, with a possible D match to TRBD1 (6 bases). Germline CDR1 MRHNA, CDR2 SNTAGT. The length of the CDR3 is 15 residues. V was clipped by 4 bases and J by 8 bases, with 20 bases between them. The CDR3 region is CASSAMTGNTRGYTF. For the CDR3, the DNA is TGTGCCAGCAGTGCCATGACAGGTAATACCCGAGGCTACACCTTC.

This clone is classed as medium-sized. V is TRBV2 and J is TRBJ1-1; D might be TRBD1 (6 bases). CDR1 SNHLY and CDR2 FYNNEI come from the germline V gene. CDR3 length: 13 amino acids. Trimming took off 4 bases at V and 5 bases at J, with 11 bases between the two ends. The CDR3 protein is CASSAGALTEAFF. CDR3 in DNA: TGTGCCAGCAGTGCGGGGGCTTTGACTGAAGCTTTCTTT.

CDR3 in amino acids: CASSRTVLREQYV. The CDR3, as DNA: TGCGCCAGCAGTAGGACGGTGTTGAGGGAGCAGTACGTC. The V call is TRBV4-1, the J call TRBJ2-7; no reliable D call. Germline assignment: CDR1 MGHRA and CDR2 YSYEKL. The V end lost 6 bases, the J end lost 7 bases, and 16 bases lay between the germline ends. This CDR3 has 13 amino acids.

The chain employs TRBV5-1 and TRBJ1-3; no firm D call. The CDR3 is 15 residues long. CDR1 SGHRS and CDR2 YFSETQ come from the germline V gene. V gave up 4 bases and J gave up 0 bases, with 11 bases separating them. The CDR3 DNA reads as TGCGCCAGCAGCGGCGACGGTAGCTCTGGAAACACCATATATTTT. It yields the protein CASSGDGSSGNTIYF.

This chain links TRBV6-5 with TRBJ1-6, with D uncertain. The CDR3 covers 14 residues. Germline-derived CDR1 and CDR2 are MNHEY and SVGAGI. V lost 2 bases, J lost 7 bases, and 9 bases lay in between. CDR3 amino acids: CASSYGGDNSPLHF. The CDR3 DNA sequence: TGTGCCAGCAGTTACGGCGGAGACAATTCACCCCTCCACTTT.

The chain links TRBV4-2 to TRBJ1-6; D unresolved. This CDR3 is 17 amino acids long. Trimming stripped 0 bases from V and 8 bases from J, with 17 bases between. From germline, CDR1 is LGHNA and CDR2 YNFKEQ. The CDR3 nucleotides are TGTGCCAGCAGCCAAGATTCCTTCCGAGGGTTTTATTCACCCCTCCACTTT. As protein: CASSQDSFRGFYSPLHF.

V gene TRBV7-9 combines with J gene TRBJ1-6; tentatively, D is TRBD1 (5 bases). Germline lookup yields CDR1 SEHNR and CDR2 FQNEAQ (reference sequence). The V and J ends lost 5 bases and 4 bases respectively, with 9 bases between them. The CDR3 consists of 14 residues. In DNA, the CDR3 is TGTGCCAGCAGCCGGGACCCTTATAATTCACCCCTCCACTTT. Residues: CASSRDPYNSPLHF.

The genes are TRBV6-5 and TRBJ1-2; 7 bases agree with TRBD1. The CDR3 has 14 residues. Germline V gene lookup returns CDR1 MNHEY and CDR2 SVGAGI. J lost 4 bases, V lost 2 bases, and 4 bases had no gene match. The CDR3 region is CASSYVTGAYGYTF. The CDR3 coding sequence is TGTGCCAGCAGTTACGTTACAGGGGCCTATGGCTACACCTTC.

The rearrangement links TRBV30 to TRBJ1-1; 7 nucleotides line up with TRBD1. V shed 3 bases and J 3 bases; nucleotides not matched to a gene: 16. Per the germline V gene, CDR1 is GTSNPN and CDR2 is SVGIG (reference sequence). The CDR3 loop spans 17 amino acids. The CDR3 sequence is CAWSFPVLGGTDTEAFF. Here the CDR3 DNA reads TGTGCCTGGAGCTTCCCCGTCCTAGGGGGCACGGACACTGAAGCTTTCTTT.

This clone was detected only a few times. This chain links TRBV7-3 with TRBJ1-5; D is unresolved. The CDR3 is made up of 13 amino acids. Germline loops: CDR1 SGHTA, CDR2 FQGTGA. V was clipped by 1 base and J by 9 bases, with 10 bases between them. In nucleotides, the CDR3 is TGTGCCAGCAGCTTAATTGAGGGCGGGCCCCAGCATTTT. It encodes CASSLIEGGPQHF.

The genes are TRBV12-5 and TRBJ1-1, with D possibly being TRBD1 (6 bases). This CDR3 has 15 amino acids. V was shortened by 1 base and J by 3 bases, with 12 bases between the two germline ends. The germline CDR1 and CDR2 sequences are LGHNT and FRNRAP. CDR3 loop: CASGLATGTHTEAFF. CDR3 sequence (DNA): TGTGCTAGTGGTTTGGCAACAGGGACCCACACTGAAGCTTTCTTT.

The chain employs TRBV15 and TRBJ2-3; a weak D match, TRBD2 (6 bases). Trimming removed 0 bases at V and 1 base at J, with 14 bases between. The length of the CDR3 is 17 residues. Germline V gene data show CDR1 as LNHNV and CDR2 as YYDKDF (reference sequence). The CDR3 reads CATSRDRGLARTDTQYF. CDR3 DNA sequence: TGTGCCACCAGCAGAGATCGGGGGTTGGCCCGCACAGATACGCAGTATTTT.

The genes are TRBV7-2 and TRBJ1-5; TRBD1 matches 9 bases. The CDR3 length is 14 residues. Germline trimming cut 7 bases from V and 6 bases from J; bases unmatched to any gene: 7. The germline CDR1 and CDR2 sequences are SGHTA and FQGNSA. The CDR3 DNA is TGTGCCAGCAACCGACAGGGGGAAGGTCAGCCCCAGCATTTT. Translation gives CASNRQGEGQPQHF.

This clone came up once. This rearrangement joins TRBV19 to TRBJ1-2, with a tentative D call TRBD1 (5 bases). CDR3 length: 15 residues. Germline V lookup: CDR1 LNHDA, CDR2 SQIVND (reference sequence). Trimming removed 0 bases from V and 3 bases from J, with 11 bases in between. The DNA of the CDR3 is TGTGCCAGTAGTATAGATCAACCAGGGCACTATGGCTACACCTTC. Amino acid sequence: CASSIDQPGHYGYTF.

This clone was counted a few times. The J gene is TRBJ2-7, the V gene TRBV5-5; the D call may be TRBD1 or TRBD2 (6 bases each). CDR3 size: 15 residues. Germline CDR1 SGHKS, CDR2 YYEKEE (reference sequence). Trimming took off 1 base at V and 2 bases at J, with 13 bases between the two ends. This CDR3 reads CASSLTGTSAYEQYF. The CDR3 coding sequence is TGTGCCAGCAGCTTGACAGGGACTTCAGCCTACGAGCAGTACTTC.

The genes are TRBV7-9 and TRBJ2-3, with a weak D call TRBD2 (6 bases). The germline gives CDR1 SEHNR, CDR2 FQNEAQ (reference sequence). V dropped 3 bases and J dropped 0 bases, with 13 bases sitting between them. The CDR3 is 16 amino acids. In nucleotides, the CDR3 is TGTGCCAGCAGCTTTGGGACTTCGCCTAGCACAGATACGCAGTATTTT. This encodes CASSFGTSPSTDTQYF.

The chain has TRBV15 and TRBJ1-2; D unclear. Trimming removed 6 bases from V and 4 bases from J, with 15 bases in between. There are 14 residues in the CDR3. Germline lookup yields CDR1 LNHNV and CDR2 YYDKDF (reference sequence). CDR3 sequence: CATRQDRVGYGYTF. CDR3 sequence (DNA): TGTGCCACCAGGCAGGACCGGGTCGGCTATGGCTACACCTTC.

The rearrangement joins TRBV5-1 to TRBJ1-1; D gene unclear. The CDR3 totals 15 residues. Germline-derived CDR1 and CDR2 are SGHRS and YFSETQ. The V end lost 8 bases, the J end lost 1 base, and 18 bases lay between the germline ends. CDR3 bases: TGCGCCAGGGGTTTGGTTGGTCCGAAGAACACTGAAGCTTTCTTT. It yields the protein CARGLVGPKNTEAFF.

The table lists this clone with a few counts. The chain uses TRBV10-3 and TRBJ1-5; weak D call: TRBD1 (6 bases). The germline CDR1 and CDR2 sequences are ENHRY and SYGVKD. Trimming took off 3 bases at V and 5 bases at J, with 8 bases between the two ends. The CDR3 runs 13 residues. The CDR3 loop is CAISEDRYQPQHF. Written as DNA, the CDR3 is TGTGCCATCAGTGAAGACAGGTATCAGCCCCAGCATTTT.

This rearrangement joins TRBV27 to TRBJ2-5, with 11 bases identical to TRBD1. The CDR3 loop spans 15 amino acids. Losses at the gene ends were 5 bases for V and 5 bases for J; bases not matched to a gene: 7. Germline V gene sequence: CDR1 MNHEY, CDR2 SMNVEV (reference sequence). CDR3: CASSTGTGGVETQYF. CDR3 nucleotides: TGTGCCAGCAGTACGGGGACAGGGGGAGTGGAGACCCAGTACTTC.

The sample holds one count of this clone. In DNA form, the CDR3 reads TGTGCCAGCAGTGTGGACAGGGGGGGCTATGGCTACACCTTC. Amino acid sequence: CASSVDRGGYGYTF. The chain has TRBV6-1 and TRBJ1-2; TRBD1 matches 10 bases. The CDR3 runs 14 residues. CDR1 and CDR2 (germline): MNHNS, SASEGT. The V and J ends lost 4 bases and 4 bases, in that order; junction bases with no gene match: 3.

This chain's CDR3 is CASSFQPGTGENLEQFF. Here the CDR3 DNA reads TGTGCCAGCAGCTTTCAGCCAGGGACAGGGGAGAATCTGGAGCAGTTCTTC. The V gene is TRBV5-4, the J gene TRBJ2-1; 10 bases align to TRBD1. Per the germline V gene, CDR1 is SGHNT and CDR2 is YYREEE (reference sequence). V lost 2 bases to trimming and J lost 10 bases; unmatched junction nucleotides: 15. This CDR3 has 17 residues.

This sequence joins TRBV6-1 and TRBJ1-5; possibly TRBD1 for D (5 bases). The CDR3 contains 15 residues. The germline V and J ends were trimmed by 4 bases and 6 bases, with 16 bases remaining between them. The germline V gene encodes CDR1 MNHNS and CDR2 SASEGT. The chain's CDR3 is CASSGMGVLGQPQHF. The CDR3 DNA reads TGTGCCAGCAGTGGCATGGGGGTCCTGGGTCAGCCCCAGCATTTT.

This clone was seen just once. The genes are TRBV30 and TRBJ1-6; a possible D gene is TRBD1 (5 bases). Per germline, CDR1 GTSNPN and CDR2 SVGIG (reference sequence). V was trimmed by 8 bases and J by 6 bases, leaving 14 bases between them. This CDR3 is 13 amino acids long. The CDR3 nucleotides are TGTGCCGGACGGGGGGAATTTAATTCACCCCTCCACTTT. Translating gives CAGRGEFNSPLHF.

This rearrangement joins TRBV14 to TRBJ2-5; TRBD2 aligns across 9 bases. Germline V lookup: CDR1 SGHDN, CDR2 FVKESK. This CDR3 has 15 residues. V trimming: 3 bases; J trimming: 5 bases; junction bases outside the gene matches: 7. This CDR3 reads CASSHIAGAKETQYF. CDR3 in DNA: TGTGCCAGCAGCCACATAGCGGGGGCCAAGGAGACCCAGTACTTC.

The chain joins TRBV5-6 to TRBJ2-2; 7 positions match TRBD1. The V segment lost 0 bases and the J segment 6 bases; nucleotides outside the gene matches: 8. Germline-derived CDR1 and CDR2 are SGHDT and YYEEEE. This CDR3 spans 16 amino acids. The DNA for the CDR3 is TGTGCCAGCAGCTTGGACGGCAGGGGGAAATCCGGGGAGCTGTTTTTT. Translated, it gives CASSLDGRGKSGELFF.

This chain links TRBV7-3 with TRBJ2-7; D is unresolved. V lost 2 bases and J 6 bases, leaving 11 bases between the germline ends. In germline, CDR1 is SGHTA, CDR2 FQGTGA. CDR3 length equals 13 residues. CDR3 sequence: CASSLDREGEQYV. The CDR3 DNA follows: TGTGCCAGCAGCTTAGATAGGGAAGGCGAGCAGTACGTC.

The rearrangement uses TRBV6-5 and TRBJ1-2, with D possibly TRBD1 on 6 matching bases. V was pared by 7 bases and J by 5 bases, with 17 bases between. This CDR3 region has 14 residues. Germline assignment: CDR1 MNHEY and CDR2 SVGAGI. The CDR3 nucleotides are TGTGCCAGCACCTCACCATTACAGGGATATGGCTACACCTTC. Protein: CASTSPLQGYGYTF.

This clone has only one observation. The chain has TRBV6-5 and TRBJ1-6, with 8 bases lining up with TRBD1. Germline lookup yields CDR1 MNHEY and CDR2 SVGAGI. The J segment lost 7 bases and the V segment lost 5 bases, leaving 1 base of the junction unmatched. The CDR3 consists of 13 residues. The CDR3 nucleotides read TGTGCCAGCAGTCGGGACAGGAATTCACCCCTCCACTTT. Its protein is CASSRDRNSPLHF.

This clone was picked up one time. V and J are TRBV5-1 and TRBJ2-5; D not certain. Per germline, CDR1 SGHRS and CDR2 YFSETQ. Trimming took 7 bases from V and 1 from J, leaving 11 bases between them. This CDR3 is built from 13 residues. The CDR3 protein is CASRDWAQETQYF. The CDR3 DNA reads TGCGCCAGCCGAGATTGGGCCCAAGAGACCCAGTACTTC.

This chain uses TRBV25-1 with TRBJ2-5, with D unclear. Per the germline V gene, CDR1 is MGHDK and CDR2 is SYGVNS. The CDR3 spans 10 residues. Deletions cut 6 bases from V and 3 bases from J, with 2 bases between. The CDR3 nucleotides read TGTGCCAGCAGAGAAGAGACCCAGTACTTC. Its protein is CASREETQYF.